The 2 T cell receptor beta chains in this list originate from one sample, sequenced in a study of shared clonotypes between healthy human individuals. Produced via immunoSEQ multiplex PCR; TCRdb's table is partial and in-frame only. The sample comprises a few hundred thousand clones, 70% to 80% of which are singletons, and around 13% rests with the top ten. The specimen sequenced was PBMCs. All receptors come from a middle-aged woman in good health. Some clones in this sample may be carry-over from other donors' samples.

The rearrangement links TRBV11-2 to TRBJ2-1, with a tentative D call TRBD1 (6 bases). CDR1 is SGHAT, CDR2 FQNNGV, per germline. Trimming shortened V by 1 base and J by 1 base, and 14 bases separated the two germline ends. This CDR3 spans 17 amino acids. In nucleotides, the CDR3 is TGTGCCAGCAGCTTAGCCCCAGGGGCACCTTCCTACAATGAGCAGTTCTTC. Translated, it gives CASSLAPGAPSYNEQFF.

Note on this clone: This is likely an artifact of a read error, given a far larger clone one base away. The CDR3 DNA follows: TGTGCCCGGACCGGGACAGGGAGGAATGAAAAACTGTTTTTT. As protein: CARTGTGRNEKLFF. The V call is TRBV30, the J call TRBJ1-4; 9 nucleotides align to TRBD1. Germline V gene lookup returns CDR1 GTSNPN and CDR2 SVGIG (reference sequence). The CDR3 is 14 amino acids. The V and J ends lost 8 bases and 5 bases, in that order; junction bases with no gene match: 9.